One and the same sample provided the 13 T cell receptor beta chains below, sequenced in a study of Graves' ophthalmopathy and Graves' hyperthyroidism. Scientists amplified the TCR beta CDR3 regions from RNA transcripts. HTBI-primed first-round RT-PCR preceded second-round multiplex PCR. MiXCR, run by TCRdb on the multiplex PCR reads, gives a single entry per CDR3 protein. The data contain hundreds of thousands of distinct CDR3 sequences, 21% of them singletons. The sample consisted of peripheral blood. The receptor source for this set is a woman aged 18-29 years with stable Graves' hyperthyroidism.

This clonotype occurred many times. CDR3 nucleotides: TGTGCCAGCATTGGGGCGGCTACCTACGAGCAGTACTTC. This codes for CASIGAATYEQYF. The genes are TRBV6-1 and TRBJ2-7, with D perhaps matching TRBD1 (5 bases). The CDR3 length is 13 residues. The V gene lost 7 bases and the J gene lost 2 bases, with 12 bases spanning the gap. Germline V CDR1 and CDR2: MNHNS, SASEGT.

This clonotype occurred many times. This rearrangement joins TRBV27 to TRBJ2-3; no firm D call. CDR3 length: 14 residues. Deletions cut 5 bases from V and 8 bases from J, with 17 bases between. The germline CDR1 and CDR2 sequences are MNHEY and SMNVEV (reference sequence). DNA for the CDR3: TGTGCCAGCAGTCGGTTCGGCGCTTACGGTACGCAGTATTTT. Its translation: CASSRFGAYGTQYF.

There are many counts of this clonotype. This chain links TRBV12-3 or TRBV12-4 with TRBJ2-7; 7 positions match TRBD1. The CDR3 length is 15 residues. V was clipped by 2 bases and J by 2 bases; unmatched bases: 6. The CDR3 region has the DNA TGTGCCAGCAGTTTATCCGGGACAGTTACCTACGAGCAGTACTTC. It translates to CASSLSGTVTYEQYF.

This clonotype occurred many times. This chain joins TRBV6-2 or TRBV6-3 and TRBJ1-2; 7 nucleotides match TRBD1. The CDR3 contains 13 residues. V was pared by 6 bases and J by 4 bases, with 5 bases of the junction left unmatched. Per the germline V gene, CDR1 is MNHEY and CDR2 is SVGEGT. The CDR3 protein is CASSPGQAYGYTF. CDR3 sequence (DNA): TGTGCCAGCAGCCCTGGACAGGCCTATGGCTACACCTTC.

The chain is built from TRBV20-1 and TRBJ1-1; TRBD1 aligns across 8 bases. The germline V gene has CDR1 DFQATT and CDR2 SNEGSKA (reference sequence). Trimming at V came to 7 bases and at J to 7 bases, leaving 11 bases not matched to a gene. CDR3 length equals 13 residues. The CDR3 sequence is CSGTGRTLGEAFF. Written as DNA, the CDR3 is TGCAGTGGGACAGGGAGGACCTTAGGTGAAGCTTTCTTT.

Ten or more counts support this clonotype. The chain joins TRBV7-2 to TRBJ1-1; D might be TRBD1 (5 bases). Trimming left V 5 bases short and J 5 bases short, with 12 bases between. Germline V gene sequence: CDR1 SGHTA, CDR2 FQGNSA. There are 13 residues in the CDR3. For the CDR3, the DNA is TGTGCCAGCAGCCGTGCGGGGGGGACTGAAGCTTTCTTT. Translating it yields CASSRAGGTEAFF. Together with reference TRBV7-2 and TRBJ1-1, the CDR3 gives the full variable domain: GAGVSQSPSNKVTEKGKDVELRCDPISGHTALYWYRQSLGQGLEFLIYFQGNSAPDKSGLPSDRFSAERTGGSVSTLTIQRTQQEDSAVYLCASSRAGGTEAFFGQGTRLTVV.

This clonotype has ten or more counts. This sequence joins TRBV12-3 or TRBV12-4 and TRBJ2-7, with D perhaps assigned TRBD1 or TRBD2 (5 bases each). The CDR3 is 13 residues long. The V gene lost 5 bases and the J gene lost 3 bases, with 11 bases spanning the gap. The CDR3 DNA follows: TGTGCCAGCAGTCCCGGGGCCAACTACGAGCAGTACTTC. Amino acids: CASSPGANYEQYF.

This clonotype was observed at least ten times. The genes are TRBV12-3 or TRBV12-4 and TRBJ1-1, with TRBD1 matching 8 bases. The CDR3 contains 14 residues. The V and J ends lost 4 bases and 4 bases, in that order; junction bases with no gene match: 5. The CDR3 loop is CASSWTGTATEAFF. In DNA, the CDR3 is TGTGCCAGCAGTTGGACAGGGACGGCCACTGAAGCTTTCTTT.

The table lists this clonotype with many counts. CDR3 residues: CASRPLDRAPGANVLTF. DNA for the CDR3: TGTGCCAGCAGGCCCCTGGACAGGGCCCCTGGGGCCAACGTCCTGACTTTC. This rearrangement joins TRBV6-2 or TRBV6-3 to TRBJ2-6; TRBD1 agrees at 8 bases. Germline V gene data show CDR1 as MNHEY and CDR2 as SVGEGT. Trimming cost V 6 bases and J 2 bases; bases outside gene matches: 9. There are 17 residues in the CDR3.

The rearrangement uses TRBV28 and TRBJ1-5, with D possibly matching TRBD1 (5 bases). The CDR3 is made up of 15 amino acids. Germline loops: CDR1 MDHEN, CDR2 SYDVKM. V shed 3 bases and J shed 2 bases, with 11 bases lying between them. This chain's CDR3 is CASSLGFRGNQPQHF. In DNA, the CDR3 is TGTGCCAGCAGTTTGGGTTTCAGGGGCAATCAGCCCCAGCATTTT.

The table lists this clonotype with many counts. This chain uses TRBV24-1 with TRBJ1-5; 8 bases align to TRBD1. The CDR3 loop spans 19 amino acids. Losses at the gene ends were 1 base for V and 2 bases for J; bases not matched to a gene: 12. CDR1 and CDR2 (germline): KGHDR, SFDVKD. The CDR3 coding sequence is TGTGCCACCAGTGATTTTGGGACAGGCCGCCTCGGGGGCAATCAGCCCCAGCATTTT. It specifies CATSDFGTGRLGGNQPQHF.

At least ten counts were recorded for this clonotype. CDR3 loop: CSARDPRNSYEQYF. CDR3 nucleotides: TGCAGTGCTAGGGACCCCAGGAATTCCTACGAGCAGTACTTC. V is TRBV20-1 and J is TRBJ2-7; D is unresolved. Germline loops: CDR1 DFQATT, CDR2 SNEGSKA (reference sequence). The CDR3 runs to 14 residues. V was shortened by 3 bases and J by 1 base, with 13 bases between the two germline ends.

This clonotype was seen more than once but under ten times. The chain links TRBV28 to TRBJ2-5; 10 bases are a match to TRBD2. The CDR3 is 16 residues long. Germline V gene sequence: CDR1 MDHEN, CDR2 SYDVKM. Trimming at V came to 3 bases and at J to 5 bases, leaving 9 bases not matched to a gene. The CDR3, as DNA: TGTGCCAGCAGTTTTAGAAGCGGGGGGGCCGAGGAGACCCAGTACTTC. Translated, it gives CASSFRSGGAEETQYF. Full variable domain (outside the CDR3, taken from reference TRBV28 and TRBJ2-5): DVKVTQSSRYLVKRTGEKVFLECVQDMDHENMFWYRQDPGLGLRLIYFSYDVKMKEKGDIPEGYSVSREKKERFSLILESASTNQTSMYLCASSFRSGGAEETQYFGPGTRLLVL.